The T cell receptor (beta chain) under discussion was sequenced for a study of blood T cells in healthy people across ages. CDR1 and CDR2 from the germline V gene are MDHEN and SYDVKM. The CDR3 has 14 residues. Germline trimming cut 8 bases from V and 8 bases from J; bases unmatched to any gene: 14. This clonotype was seen a few times. Per sample, no less than 5 micrograms of total RNA were extracted. Through a sample-barcoded 5' primer and a J-beta primer mix, a second PCR was run for about 6 to 11 cycles. TCRdb ran MiXCR on the 5' RACE reads and lists one entry per CDR3 protein. The sample contains about 840,000 distinct CDR3 sequences, roughly 28% of which appear only once. The same sample was also studied in work on T cells of mothers and their children.

The source material was blood. This receptor was identified in a middle-aged woman in good health. The V gene is TRBV28, the J gene TRBJ1-2; TRBD1 matches 7 bases. CDR3 protein: CASALRGTPRGYTF. CDR3 coding DNA: TGTGCCAGCGCTCTCAGGGGGACTCCTCGGGGCTACACCTTC.